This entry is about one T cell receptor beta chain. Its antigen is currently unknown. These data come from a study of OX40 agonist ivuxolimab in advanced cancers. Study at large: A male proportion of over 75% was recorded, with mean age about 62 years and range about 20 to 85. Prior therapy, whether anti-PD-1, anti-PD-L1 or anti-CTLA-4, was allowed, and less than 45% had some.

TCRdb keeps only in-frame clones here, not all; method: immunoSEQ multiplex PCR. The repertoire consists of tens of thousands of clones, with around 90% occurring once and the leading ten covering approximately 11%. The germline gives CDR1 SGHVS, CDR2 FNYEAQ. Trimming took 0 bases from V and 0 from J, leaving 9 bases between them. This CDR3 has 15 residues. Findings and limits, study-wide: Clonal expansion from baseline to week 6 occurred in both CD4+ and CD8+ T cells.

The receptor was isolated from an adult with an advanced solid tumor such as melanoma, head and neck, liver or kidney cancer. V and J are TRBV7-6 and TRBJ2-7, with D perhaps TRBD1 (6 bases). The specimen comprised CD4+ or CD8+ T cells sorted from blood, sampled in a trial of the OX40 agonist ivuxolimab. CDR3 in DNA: TGTGCCAGCAGCTTAGCGCGAGGGGGCTCCTACGAGCAGTACTTC. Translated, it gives CASSLARGGSYEQYF.